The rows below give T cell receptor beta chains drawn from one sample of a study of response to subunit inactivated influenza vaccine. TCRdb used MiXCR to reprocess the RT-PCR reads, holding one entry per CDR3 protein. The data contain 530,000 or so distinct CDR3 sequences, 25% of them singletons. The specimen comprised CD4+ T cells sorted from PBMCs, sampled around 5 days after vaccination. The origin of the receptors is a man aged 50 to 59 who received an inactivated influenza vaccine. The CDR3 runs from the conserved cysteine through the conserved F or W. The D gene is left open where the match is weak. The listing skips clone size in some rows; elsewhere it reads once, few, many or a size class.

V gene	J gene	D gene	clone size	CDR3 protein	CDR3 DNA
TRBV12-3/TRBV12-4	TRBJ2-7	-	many	CASSFEGRGHEQYF	TGTGCCAGCAGTTTCGAAGGCAGGGGCCACGAGCAGTACTTC
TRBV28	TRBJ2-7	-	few	CASSFRGDSYEQYF	TGTGCCAGCAGTTTTAGGGGAGACTCCTACGAGCAGTACTTC
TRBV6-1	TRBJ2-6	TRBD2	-	CASGGGGSGANVLTF	TGTGCCAGCGGGGGCGGGGGGTCTGGGGCCAACGTCCTGACTTTC
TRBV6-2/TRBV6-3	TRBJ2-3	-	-	CASSGTRVFTDTQYF	TGTGCCAGCAGTGGGACGAGGGTCTTCACAGATACGCAGTATTTT
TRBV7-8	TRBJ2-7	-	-	CASSLARERYEQYF	TGTGCCAGCAGCTTAGCCAGGGAGCGGTACGAGCAGTACTTC
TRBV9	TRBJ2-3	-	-	CASSVGASERTDTQYF	TGTGCCAGCAGCGTAGGGGCTAGCGAGCGCACAGATACGCAGTATTTT
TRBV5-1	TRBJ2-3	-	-	CASSRDGDRTDTQYF	TGCGCCAGCAGCCGGGACGGGGACCGCACAGATACGCAGTATTTT
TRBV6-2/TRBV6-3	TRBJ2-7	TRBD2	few	CATAPHSGRADDEQYF	TGTGCCACCGCCCCCCATAGCGGGAGGGCCGACGACGAGCAGTACTTC
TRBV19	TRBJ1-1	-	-	CASSLSGINTEAFF	TGTGCCAGTAGTCTCTCGGGGATCAACACTGAAGCTTTCTTT
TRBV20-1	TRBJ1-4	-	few	CSASRGQNEKLFF	TGCAGTGCTAGTAGAGGACAGAATGAAAAACTGTTTTTT
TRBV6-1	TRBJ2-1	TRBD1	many	CASRLTTGWVGYNEQFF	TGTGCCAGCAGGCTTACGACAGGGTGGGTGGGCTACAATGAGCAGTTCTTC
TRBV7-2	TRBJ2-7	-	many	CASSFARSYEQYF	TGTGCCAGCAGCTTCGCGAGGTCCTACGAGCAGTACTTC
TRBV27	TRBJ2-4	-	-	CASSPRGSTNIQYF	TGTGCCAGCAGTCCCCGTGGCAGCACGAACATTCAGTACTTC
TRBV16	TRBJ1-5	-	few	CASSQPTVPRPQHF	TGTGCCAGCAGCCAACCAACAGTGCCGCGGCCCCAGCATTTT
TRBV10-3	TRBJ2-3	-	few	CAIQGSGTSTDTQYF	TGTGCCATCCAGGGAAGCGGAACTAGCACAGATACGCAGTATTTT
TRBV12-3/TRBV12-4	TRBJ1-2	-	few	CASSMTGGGYTF	TGTGCCAGCAGTATGACAGGTGGTGGCTACACCTTC
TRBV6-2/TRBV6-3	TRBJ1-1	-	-	CASSLSGHRRSNTEAFF	TGTGCCAGCAGTTTATCGGGACACAGACGCTCGAACACTGAAGCTTTCTTT
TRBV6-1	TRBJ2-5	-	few	CASRFGQNQETQYF	TGTGCCAGCAGATTTGGACAGAACCAAGAGACCCAGTACTTC
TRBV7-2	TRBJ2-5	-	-	CASSLFAGVLETQYF	TGTGCCAGCAGCTTATTTGCAGGGGTTTTGGAGACCCAGTACTTC
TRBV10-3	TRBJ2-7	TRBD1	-	CAAASGTAPFHEQYF	TGTGCCGCGGCGTCCGGGACAGCTCCTTTCCACGAGCAGTACTTC
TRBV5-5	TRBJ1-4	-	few	CASSLMSPEKLFF	TGTGCCAGCAGCTTAATGAGTCCCGAAAAACTGTTTTTT
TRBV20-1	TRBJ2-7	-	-	CSASGLTGEQYF	TGCAGTGCTTCCGGCCTGACGGGTGAGCAGTACTTC
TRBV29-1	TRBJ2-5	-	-	CSVVFVDYPETQYF	TGCAGCGTTGTTTTTGTAGACTATCCAGAGACCCAGTACTTC